The 29 T cell receptor beta chains below come from one sample, sequenced in a study of T cells in Graves' hyperthyroidism and ophthalmopathy. Researchers took RNA transcripts and amplified the TCR beta CDR3 regions from them. The TCR CDR3 first-round RT-PCR relied on the HTBI primer set. In TCRdb, the multiplex PCR reads were re-called with MiXCR into one record per CDR3 protein. This repertoire shows 400,000 to 600,000 distinct CDR3 sequences, under 25% found once; its top ten account for more than 20%. The sample comprised blood. The receptor source for this set is a man aged 18 to 29 with Graves' hyperthyroidism.

This clonotype was picked up one time. A much more abundant neighbour one base away suggests this may be a read error. V is TRBV5-1 and J is TRBJ1-1; D perhaps matches TRBD1 (5 bases). Between the trimmed V and J ends, which lost 4 bases and 7 bases, there was a span of 17 bases. The length of the CDR3 is 14 residues. Looked up from germline, CDR1 is SGHRS and CDR2 is YFSETQ. The chain's CDR3 is CASSLATVGVEAFF. CDR3 coding DNA: TGCGCCAGCAGCCTCGCGACAGTAGGGGTTGAAGCTTTCTTT.

This clonotype was recorded many times. The chain uses TRBV11-2 and TRBJ2-5; either TRBD1 or TRBD2 may fit D (7 bases each). Germline V lookup: CDR1 SGHAT, CDR2 FQNNGV. Trimming cost V 2 bases and J 2 bases, with 15 bases left between them. This CDR3 has 16 residues. CDR3 sequence (DNA): TGTGCCAGCAGCTTACAGGGGGGGCAACGGCAAGAGACCCAGTACTTC. It specifies CASSLQGGQRQETQYF.

This clonotype was observed a few times. The chain couples TRBV5-4 to TRBJ1-1; D is possibly TRBD1 (5 bases). The length of the CDR3 is 16 residues. Germline values: CDR1 SGHNT, CDR2 YYREEE (reference sequence). Trimming left V 0 bases short and J 0 bases short, with 12 bases between. CDR3 sequence: CASSLGGRGMNTEAFF. CDR3 nucleotides: TGTGCCAGCAGCTTGGGAGGCCGGGGGATGAACACTGAAGCTTTCTTT.

The table lists this clonotype with many counts. This chain joins TRBV19 and TRBJ2-7; a possible D gene is TRBD2 (6 bases). V lost 5 bases to trimming and J lost 2 bases, with 16 bases between them. The germline V gene has CDR1 LNHDA and CDR2 SQIVND (reference sequence). This CDR3 has 15 residues. Here the CDR3 reads CASSVAGTGTYEQYF. For the CDR3, the DNA is TGTGCCAGTAGTGTTGCCGGGACTGGAACCTACGAGCAGTACTTC. Full variable domain (rest looked up from reference TRBV19 and TRBJ2-7): DGGITQSPKYLFRKEGQNVTLSCEQNLNHDAMYWYRQDPGQGLRLIYYSQIVNDFQKGDIAEGYSVSREKKESFPLTVTSAQKNPTAFYLCASSVAGTGTYEQYFGPGTRLTVT.

This clonotype occurred many times. J is TRBJ1-5 and V is TRBV28; TRBD1 is a possible D gene (6 bases). Germline loops: CDR1 MDHEN, CDR2 SYDVKM. The CDR3 is 13 amino acids. V gave up 5 bases and J gave up 8 bases, with 13 bases separating them. The CDR3 protein is CASSPGHAKPQHF. Here the CDR3 DNA reads TGTGCCAGCAGTCCGGGACACGCCAAGCCCCAGCATTTT.

The chain is built from TRBV12-3 or TRBV12-4 and TRBJ1-6; D is ambiguous. This CDR3 comprises 18 residues. V gave up 2 bases and J gave up 7 bases, with 21 bases separating them. DNA for the CDR3: TGTGCCAGCAGTTTAAAACGACATGGGGAAGGGTCAAATTCACCCCTCCACTTT. Amino acid sequence: CASSLKRHGEGSNSPLHF.

This chain connects TRBV2 to TRBJ1-5; D unclear. The CDR3 has 14 residues. CDR1 and CDR2 from the germline V gene are SNHLY and FYNNEI. The germline V and J ends were trimmed by 5 bases and 3 bases, with 11 bases remaining between them. The CDR3: CASSKDANNQPQHF. The DNA for the CDR3 is TGTGCCAGCAGTAAGGACGCGAACAATCAGCCCCAGCATTTT.

In its sample, this clonotype was seen once. The CDR3 DNA sequence: TGTGCCAGCAGTTTGTTGGGCACCCGTAGCAATCAGCCCCAGCATTTT. Its protein product is CASSLLGTRSNQPQHF. This sequence joins TRBV12-3 or TRBV12-4 and TRBJ1-5; D gene ambiguous. With 3 bases removed from V and 0 bases from J, the gap between germline ends came to 12 bases. The CDR3 contains 16 residues.

This clonotype was observed a handful of times. The rearrangement links TRBV28 to TRBJ2-5; a possible D gene is TRBD1 (5 bases). V was clipped by 6 bases and J by 1 base, with 12 bases between them. Germline CDR1 reads MDHEN; CDR2 reads SYDVKM. The CDR3 extends over 14 amino acids. For the CDR3, the DNA is TGTGCCAGCAGCATCCAGGGTCCCCAAGAGACCCAGTACTTC. It codes for CASSIQGPQETQYF.

This clonotype was found many times. The genes are TRBV2 and TRBJ1-5, with D hard to call. CDR1 is SNHLY, CDR2 FYNNEI, per germline. There are 14 residues in the CDR3. V was pared by 3 bases and J by 4 bases, with 10 bases between. CDR3 DNA: TGTGCCAGCAGTGATGCCACTTATAATCAGCCCCAGCATTTT. It encodes CASSDATYNQPQHF.

The table lists this clonotype with a few counts. The chain is built from TRBV3-1 and TRBJ1-1; D not certain. This CDR3 has 15 residues. The V end lost 1 base, the J end lost 0 bases, and 9 bases lay between the germline ends. Germline V CDR1 and CDR2: LGHDT, YNNKEL (reference sequence). The CDR3 coding sequence is TGTGCCAGCAGCCAAGTGCAACTCATGAACACTGAAGCTTTCTTT. Amino acid sequence: CASSQVQLMNTEAFF.

The sample holds a few counts of this clonotype. The gene calls are TRBV19 and TRBJ2-7, with 10 bases identical to TRBD1. CDR1 LNHDA and CDR2 SQIVND come from the germline V gene (reference sequence). The CDR3 has 15 residues. V shed 5 bases and J 6 bases; nucleotides not matched to a gene: 10. As DNA, the CDR3 is TGTGCCAGTAGTCCTAGATCTGGACAGGGGGTCGAGCAGTACTTC. This sequence encodes CASSPRSGQGVEQYF.

This clonotype was recorded only once. The chain uses TRBV5-1 and TRBJ2-2; 7 bases are shared with TRBD1. CDR1 SGHRS and CDR2 YFSETQ come from the germline V gene. The CDR3 loop spans 13 amino acids. V was pared by 5 bases and J by 7 bases, with 5 bases of the junction left unmatched. The CDR3 here is CASSKQGIGELFF. DNA of the CDR3: TGCGCCAGCAGTAAACAGGGGATCGGGGAGCTGTTTTTT.

This clonotype has only one observation. The chain employs TRBV15 and TRBJ1-2; 8 bases fit TRBD1. J was trimmed by 3 bases and V by 4 bases; bases with no gene match: 7. The CDR3 is made up of 15 amino acids. The germline V gene has CDR1 LNHNV and CDR2 YYDKDF (reference sequence). The CDR3 sequence: CATSNTGGVYYGYTF. CDR3 in DNA: TGTGCCACCAGCAACACAGGGGGAGTCTACTATGGCTACACCTTC.

This clonotype was found many times. This rearrangement joins TRBV2 to TRBJ1-1; no reliable D call. CDR1 and CDR2 (germline): SNHLY, FYNNEI. The CDR3 extends over 14 amino acids. Trimming removed 7 bases from V and 0 bases from J, with 12 bases in between. The CDR3 here is CASIGQPMNTEAFF. DNA of the CDR3: TGTGCCAGCATAGGGCAGCCGATGAACACTGAAGCTTTCTTT.

At least ten counts were recorded for this clonotype. This sequence joins TRBV4-1 and TRBJ2-7, with 9 positions matching TRBD2. CDR1 and CDR2 from the germline V gene are MGHRA and YSYEKL. V gave up 0 bases and J gave up 3 bases; unmatched junction bases: 12. There are 18 residues in the CDR3. CDR3 protein: CASSQDHGRVAGDYEQYF. The CDR3 coding sequence is TGCGCCAGCAGCCAAGATCATGGCAGGGTAGCGGGGGACTACGAGCAGTACTTC.

This clonotype has a count of ten or more. This chain connects TRBV30 to TRBJ1-1; D not certain. The CDR3 contains 14 residues. Germline V gene data show CDR1 as GTSNPN and CDR2 as SVGIG (reference sequence). V was shortened by 3 bases and J by 1 base, with 12 bases between the two germline ends. CDR3 residues: CAWSKGWGNTEAFF. CDR3 DNA sequence: TGTGCCTGGAGCAAAGGATGGGGGAACACTGAAGCTTTCTTT.

In this sample, this clonotype turned up many times. This chain connects TRBV11-2 to TRBJ1-3; possible D gene TRBD1, 5 bases. The germline V gene encodes CDR1 SGHAT and CDR2 FQNNGV. The germline V and J ends were trimmed by 2 bases and 0 bases, with 14 bases remaining between them. CDR3 size: 17 residues. DNA for the CDR3: TGTGCCAGCAGCTTATTACCGGGACGGATCTCTGGAAACACCATATATTTT. This gives the protein CASSLLPGRISGNTIYF.

The table lists this clonotype with many counts. The rearrangement links TRBV6-1 to TRBJ1-1; 7 nucleotides align to TRBD1. Germline loops: CDR1 MNHNS, CDR2 SASEGT. The CDR3 loop spans 13 amino acids. J lost 1 base, V lost 8 bases, and 4 bases had no gene match. CDR3 region: CASAHRGNTEAFF. The CDR3 DNA sequence: TGTGCCAGCGCCCACAGGGGGAACACTGAAGCTTTCTTT.

This clonotype was seen many times. The V gene is TRBV7-9, the J gene TRBJ1-2; D uncertain. V shed 5 bases and J shed 8 bases, with 15 bases lying between them. This CDR3 region has 13 residues. Germline V gene sequence: CDR1 SEHNR, CDR2 FQNEAQ (reference sequence). As DNA, the CDR3 is TGTGCCAGCAGCCCAAATGGGGTTGAAGGCTACACCTTC. Its translation: CASSPNGVEGYTF.

This chain uses TRBV30 with TRBJ1-3, with D hard to call. CDR3 length: 14 amino acids. V lost 0 bases, J lost 3 bases, and 9 bases lay in between. CDR1 and CDR2 (germline): GTSNPN, SVGIG (reference sequence). The CDR3 coding sequence is TGTGCCTGGAGTGTATCCCCCGTTGGAAACACCATATATTTT. The encoded protein is CAWSVSPVGNTIYF.

The rearrangement uses TRBV7-8 and TRBJ2-7, with TRBD1 identical over 7 bases. The CDR3 has 18 residues. CDR1 SGHVS and CDR2 FQNEAQ come from the germline V gene. Trimming removed 2 bases from V and 4 bases from J; junction bases left unmatched: 17. The DNA for the CDR3 is TGTGCCAGCAGCTTATCTCGGACAGGCCGGATGTCCCCTTACGAGCAGTACTTC. This sequence encodes CASSLSRTGRMSPYEQYF.

This clonotype was found a few times. A read error may account for a junction end that differs from germline. The V gene is TRBV5-1, the J gene TRBJ2-2; D might be TRBD1 (6 bases). The germline CDR1 and CDR2 sequences are SGHRS and YFSETQ. The CDR3 length is 18 residues. The CDR3 DNA reads TGCGCCAGCAGCCCCACGCCACAGGGCCAGTCGAACACCGGGGAGCTGTCTTTT. Its translation is CASSPTPQGQSNTGELSF.

As to this clonotype: A read error may account for a junction end that differs from germline. The V and J genes are TRBV20-1 and TRBJ1-1, with D tentatively TRBD1 (5 bases). This CDR3 region has 14 residues. CDR1 and CDR2 from the germline V gene are DFQATT and SNEGSKA (reference sequence). The CDR3 DNA is TGCAGTGCTAGGGACCTTGACAGAAACACTGAAGTTTTCTTT. This encodes CSARDLDRNTEVFF.

The chain links TRBV12-3 or TRBV12-4 to TRBJ2-7; either TRBD1 or TRBD2 may fit D (5 bases each). With 6 bases removed from V and 2 bases from J, the gap between germline ends came to 11 bases. The CDR3 has 13 residues. This CDR3 is CASSRDLAYEQYF. As DNA, the CDR3 is TGTGCCAGCAGCCGGGACCTAGCCTACGAGCAGTACTTC.

Points on this clonotype: A much larger clonotype is one base distant, so this may be a read error. The V and J genes are TRBV5-1 and TRBJ2-2; TRBD2 matches at 10 bases. This CDR3 is built from 16 residues. Germline loops: CDR1 SGHRS, CDR2 YFSETQ. CDR3 protein: CASSLLAGDPTGELCF. CDR3 nucleotides: TGCGCCAGCAGCTTGCTAGCGGGGGATCCTACCGGGGAGCTGTGTTTT.

This clonotype has at least ten counts. The CDR3: CASSQGPRNQPQHF. In DNA form, the CDR3 reads TGTGCCAGCAGTCAGGGCCCACGCAATCAGCCCCAGCATTTT. This rearrangement joins TRBV2 to TRBJ1-5, with D possibly matching TRBD1 (5 bases). CDR3 length equals 14 residues. Germline V gene data show CDR1 as SNHLY and CDR2 as FYNNEI. The germline V and J ends were trimmed by 5 bases and 2 bases, with 10 bases remaining between them.

The V gene is TRBV6-2 or TRBV6-3, the J gene TRBJ2-7; TRBD1 or TRBD2 may be the D gene (5 bases each). Germline values: CDR1 MNHEY, CDR2 SVGEGT. Trimming left V 7 bases short and J 2 bases short, with 15 bases between. The length of the CDR3 is 14 residues. The DNA of the CDR3 is TGTGCCAGCACCAAAGGGAGCAGGGCCTACGAGCAGTACTTC. It specifies CASTKGSRAYEQYF.

This clonotype has ten or more counts. V and J are TRBV29-1 and TRBJ1-1; D may be TRBD1 (5 bases). Trimming took 4 bases from V and 7 from J, leaving 7 bases between them. The length of the CDR3 is 10 residues. CDR1 is SQVTM and CDR2 is ANQGSEA in the germline V gene. The CDR3 protein is CSVGQIEAFF. CDR3 in DNA: TGCAGCGTTGGACAGATTGAAGCTTTCTTT. The full variable domain, with the rest looked up from reference TRBV29-1 and TRBJ1-1, is SAVISQKPSRDICQRGTSLTIQCQVDSQVTMMFWYRQQPGQSLTLIATANQGSEATYESGFVIDKFPISRPNLTFSTLTVSNMSPEDSSIYLCSVGQIEAFFGQGTRLTVV.